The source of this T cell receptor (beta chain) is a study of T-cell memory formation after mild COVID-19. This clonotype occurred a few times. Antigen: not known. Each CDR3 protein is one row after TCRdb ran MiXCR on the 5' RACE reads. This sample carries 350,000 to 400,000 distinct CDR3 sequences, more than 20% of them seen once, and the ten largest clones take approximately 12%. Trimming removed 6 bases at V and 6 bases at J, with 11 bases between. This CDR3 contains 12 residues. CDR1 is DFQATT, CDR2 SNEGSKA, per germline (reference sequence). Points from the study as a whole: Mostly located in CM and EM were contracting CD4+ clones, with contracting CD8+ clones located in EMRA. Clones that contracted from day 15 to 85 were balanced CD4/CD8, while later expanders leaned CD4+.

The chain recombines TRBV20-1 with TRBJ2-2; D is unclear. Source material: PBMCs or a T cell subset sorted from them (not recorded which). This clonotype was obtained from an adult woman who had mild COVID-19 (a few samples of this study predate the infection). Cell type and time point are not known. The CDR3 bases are TGCAGTGCCCCACGTAATCCCGGGGAGCTGTTTTTT. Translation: CSAPRNPGELFF.